A selection of T cell receptor beta chains follows, all from one sample in a study of T cell responses to AZD1222 COVID-19 vaccine. The repertoire was sequenced with immunoSEQ multiplex PCR; TCRdb's copy has only in-frame clones and lacks some. The sample lists approximately 94,000 clones; 85% to 95% were seen once. This specimen was peripheral blood, taken on day 0 of AZD1222 vaccination. These receptors were taken from an adult in good health. Both conserved end residues are trimmed from each CDR3.

>TRBV19|TRBJ1-1
ASSMPGMNTEAF
>TRBV6-6|TRBJ2-2
ASSSAVARNTGELF
>TRBV7-9|TRBJ2-2
ASSRDRGRLDTGELF
>TRBV19|TRBJ1-5
ASSISDNQPQH
>TRBV9|TRBJ1-3
ASSTHHGTGGNTIY
>TRBV28|TRBJ1-5
ASQYDSRNQPQH
>TRBV6-5|TRBJ2-7
ASRGSSGTYEQY
>TRBV6-1|TRBJ2-6
ASSEIPGNSGANVLT
>TRBV5-1|TRBJ2-5
ASSWNDRGETQY
>TRBV6-5|TRBJ1-5
ASRQTAGLGVTQH